The entry that follows covers one T cell receptor (beta chain) sequence. This clonotype was seen at least ten times. Its antigen is currently not known. No clone much larger than this one lies a single base away; base qualities are absent. Graves' hyperthyroidism was defined as stable when no progression to ophthalmopathy occurred over 18 months of follow-up. Hyperthyroidism patients were aged 18 to 65 years and newly diagnosed, with disease duration of less than 2 months. Any patient with an uncontrolled infection, another autoimmune disease, pregnancy or lactation was excluded. Diagnoses were established on the basis of clinical symptoms, serum thyroxine and TRAb, thyroid ultrasound, and orbital computed tomography. PBMCs were isolated from 7.5 to 10 ml of fresh peripheral blood by Ficoll-Paque density gradient centrifugation. Total RNA was extracted using Trizol reagent, and RNA quality was assessed on an Agilent 2100 Bioanalyzer.

This specimen comes from a study of T cells in Graves' hyperthyroidism and ophthalmopathy (dated by TCRdb to the late 2010s). Background on the whole study: Peripheral blood samples were taken at initial diagnosis, before any treatment was given. TCR V-J signatures able to tell the groups apart were searched for in a discovery cohort of approximately 95 patients, of whom over 40 had Graves' ophthalmopathy and roughly 57 had stable Graves' hyperthyroidism. Prospective prediction of ophthalmopathy was tested in an independent validation cohort of under 20 hyperthyroidism patients and 17 patients who later progressed to ophthalmopathy. The 95 to 100 discovery patients were divided at random into training and test sets in a 7:3 ratio. Thyroid tissue and blood T-cell repertoires from six Graves' hyperthyroidism patients were also compared in the study. After sampling, hyperthyroidism patients received methimazole starting at 30 mg daily, and ophthalmopathy patients received high-dose intravenous methylprednisolone. TCR Vbeta CDR3 sequencing of 140 or so peripheral blood samples (about 45 ophthalmopathy, 70 to 85 hyperthyroidism and approximately 17 progressor patients) is reported in the paper.

The TCR beta CDR3 regions were amplified from RNA transcripts. For the first round of RT-PCR on the TCR CDR3, the HTBI primer set was used together with the Qiagen OneStep RT-PCR kit. The libraries were constructed in a second round of multiplex PCR and then size-selected and purified. Libraries were sequenced paired-end with 100 bp reads on an Illumina HiSeq2000. From the authors' description of their analysis: Raw data were processed with SOAPnuke, discarding reads with adapters, uncalled bases, mean Phred below 15, or no exact constant-primer or identifier match. High-quality paired reads were merged using COPE v1.2.5, and each unique nucleotide sequence was defined as a clonotype. Clonotypes were aligned to IMGT TRBV, TRBD and TRBJ reference segments using MiTCR v1.1. The analysis included only V-J combinations with a frequency above 0.0001, which together covered more than 99% of the repertoires. The TCS score was defined as F50 (clonal expansion) divided by E x V (chaos), with BLOSUM62-based TCRdist calculated between CDR3 peptides within each V-J. Welch's t-statistics and random forest reduced fewer than 600 V-J features to fewer than 15, which were used in a naive Bayes classifier (R e1071). TCRdb applied fastp at Q25 and MiXCR to the public reads, then kept only in-frame beta chains. When rows share a CDR3 protein, they turn into one entry using the most common DNA and genes. TCRdb assigned the V and J calls; the authors' analysis was not used. Within this sample are approximately 700,000 distinct CDR3 sequences, with 16% of them counted one time only. The ten largest make up 8.4% of the sample.

CDR1 and CDR2 are read off the germline V gene as ENHRY and SYGVKD. Here V drops 1 base and J drops 0 bases, and the junction holds 8 bases not matched to any gene. The CDR3 has 17 amino acids, counting the end cysteine and phenylalanine. The retained sequence is limited to the CDR3, 51 bases, with the frame set at the first base. Study-wide conclusions, independent of this receptor: Sample size was not statistically predetermined, and blinding of investigators to group allocation was not performed. Most expanded thyroid clonotypes (frequency above 0.001) were also detected in blood, a finding suggesting that blood repertoires may reflect thyroid immune responses. Ophthalmopathy was separated from stable hyperthyroidism by a 13 V-J signature model, with 87.88% sensitivity and approximately 81% specificity obtained in cross-validation and 80%/75% obtained in testing. In validation, the model predicted progression to ophthalmopathy a median of roughly six months before onset, with about 70% sensitivity and roughly 72% specificity.

The TCR comes from a man aged 18 to 29 with Graves' hyperthyroidism. Material: blood. The sequence links TRBV10-3 to TRBJ1-1; 7 of the junction bases match TRBD1. The DNA is as follows: TGTGCCATCAGTGAGTACCCGGGACAGCTTATGAACACTGAAGCTTTCTTT. Translated, it reads CAISEYPGQLMNTEAFF.